The source of this T cell receptor beta chain is a study of T cell changes during pregnancy in multiple sclerosis. Profiling relied on immunoSEQ multiplex PCR, and the TCRdb table lists in-frame clones only, not all of them. The sample carries about 88,000 clones, more than 85% recorded once. This sample comprised peripheral blood, obtained in the first trimester of pregnancy. The TCR was taken from a female donor with multiple sclerosis, enrolled in a pregnancy study.

CDR3 region: CASSESTTGKYEQYF. CDR3 nucleotide sequence: TGCGCCAGCAGTGAGTCCACGACAGGGAAGTACGAGCAGTACTTC. The chain carries TRBV10-2 and TRBJ2-7, with TRBD1 matching 7 bases. Germline V lookup: CDR1 WSHSY, CDR2 SAAADI. V lost 0 bases and J lost 4; bases outside the gene matches: 6. The CDR3 consists of 15 residues.